The rows below give T cell receptor beta chains drawn from one sample of a study of control samples from healthy donors and cancer patients. The method was immunoSEQ multiplex PCR; TCRdb's version includes in-frame clones alone and lacks a portion of them. Among 150,000 to 200,000 clones listed, 85% to 95% were seen once. The sample was blood. The receptors derive from a man aged 25 to 45 in good health. The CDR3 runs from the conserved cysteine through the conserved F or W. A D gene is named only where the DNA matches it firmly. Clone size, where shown, is once, few, many, or a class for clones that have expanded.

V gene: TRBV5-5; D gene: TRBD1; clone size: -; J gene: TRBJ2-1; CDR3 DNA: TGTGCCAGCAGCTTGTTCGGGGACAGGGGGATATATGAGCAGTTCTTC; CDR3 protein: CASSLFGDRGIYEQFF
V gene: TRBV7-3; D gene: -; clone size: -; J gene: TRBJ1-1; CDR3 DNA: TGTGCCAGCAGCTCTTACAGGGTTCCGAACACTGAAGCTTTCTTT; CDR3 protein: CASSSYRVPNTEAFF
V gene: TRBV6-6; D gene: TRBD2; clone size: -; J gene: TRBJ2-5; CDR3 DNA: TGTGCCAGCAGGCGCCCTCTAGCGGGGATGGAGACCCAGTACTTC; CDR3 protein: CASRRPLAGMETQYF
V gene: TRBV2; D gene: -; clone size: -; J gene: TRBJ2-7; CDR3 DNA: TGTGCCAGCAGTGAATCGTGGGACGGCAATTACGAGCAGTACTTC; CDR3 protein: CASSESWDGNYEQYF
V gene: TRBV2; D gene: TRBD1; clone size: few; J gene: TRBJ1-1; CDR3 DNA: TGTGCCAGCAGGCGGGAAGGGGGCGGGAAATTCCTGAACACTGAAGCTTTCTTT; CDR3 protein: CASRREGGGKFLNTEAFF
V gene: TRBV6-2/TRBV6-3; D gene: -; clone size: -; J gene: TRBJ1-5; CDR3 DNA: TGTGCCAGCAGTTTGCAGGGGCTCAGCAATCAGCCCCAGCATTTT; CDR3 protein: CASSLQGLSNQPQHF
V gene: TRBV12-3/TRBV12-4; D gene: -; clone size: -; J gene: TRBJ1-3; CDR3 DNA: TGTGCCAGCAGTTCAAGGGACACCATATATTTT; CDR3 protein: CASSSRDTIYF
V gene: TRBV30; D gene: -; clone size: -; J gene: TRBJ1-5; CDR3 DNA: TGTGCCTGGAGTGTACCTGGCCAGCCCCAGCATTTT; CDR3 protein: CAWSVPGQPQHF
V gene: TRBV10-2; D gene: -; clone size: -; J gene: TRBJ1-1; CDR3 DNA: TGCGCCAGCAGGGGGGGGGACACTGAAGCTTTCTTT; CDR3 protein: CASRGGDTEAFF
V gene: TRBV5-4; D gene: TRBD2; clone size: -; J gene: TRBJ2-3; CDR3 DNA: TGTGCCAGCAGCTACACCAGCGGGACTACTCCCACAGATACGCAGTATTTT; CDR3 protein: CASSYTSGTTPTDTQYF
V gene: TRBV9; D gene: TRBD2; clone size: -; J gene: TRBJ2-3; CDR3 DNA: TGTGCCAGCAGCGTAGAGGGTAGCGGGGGGGCTAGCACAGATACGCAGTATTTT; CDR3 protein: CASSVEGSGGASTDTQYF
V gene: TRBV9; D gene: -; clone size: -; J gene: TRBJ1-3; CDR3 DNA: TGTGCCAGCAGCGTAGGACACTTTCCCAAGGATATATTCAACACCATATATTTT; CDR3 protein: CASSVGHFPKDIFNTIYF
V gene: TRBV28; D gene: -; clone size: -; J gene: TRBJ2-4; CDR3 DNA: TGTGCCAGCAGTCGACAAGGCGCCAAAAACATTCAGTACTTC; CDR3 protein: CASSRQGAKNIQYF
V gene: TRBV7-9; D gene: -; clone size: -; J gene: TRBJ1-4; CDR3 DNA: TGTGCCAGCAGCGAACACGGTGAAAAACTGTTTTTT; CDR3 protein: CASSEHGEKLFF
V gene: TRBV7-2; D gene: -; clone size: -; J gene: TRBJ1-5; CDR3 DNA: TGTGCCAGCAGCTTAGTATTGGGGTTCAGCAATCAGCCCCAGCATTTT; CDR3 protein: CASSLVLGFSNQPQHF
V gene: TRBV3-1/TRBV3-2; D gene: -; clone size: -; J gene: TRBJ1-1; CDR3 DNA: TGTGCCAGCAGCCAAATGACAGGTGATACTGAAGCTTTCTTT; CDR3 protein: CASSQMTGDTEAFF
V gene: TRBV19; D gene: -; clone size: -; J gene: TRBJ2-5; CDR3 DNA: TGTGCCAGTAGTATTACCCCGGACGGCGAGACCCAGTACTTC; CDR3 protein: CASSITPDGETQYF
V gene: TRBV5-1; D gene: -; clone size: -; J gene: TRBJ2-3; CDR3 DNA: TGCGCCAGCAGCTGGGCCGGGGAAGTAGGGTTGGGAGATACGCAGTATTTT; CDR3 protein: CASSWAGEVGLGDTQYF
V gene: TRBV6-2/TRBV6-3; D gene: -; clone size: -; J gene: TRBJ1-2; CDR3 DNA: TGTGCCAGCAGTCTTACAGGGACCTATGGCTACACCTTC; CDR3 protein: CASSLTGTYGYTF
V gene: TRBV9; D gene: -; clone size: -; J gene: TRBJ2-6; CDR3 DNA: TGTGCCAGCAGCGTCGACTCTGGGGCCAACGTCCTGACTTTC; CDR3 protein: CASSVDSGANVLTF
V gene: TRBV19; D gene: -; clone size: -; J gene: TRBJ1-5; CDR3 DNA: TGTGCCAGTAGTATTGGGTCGGGGGACATTAGCAATCAGCCCCAGCATTTT; CDR3 protein: CASSIGSGDISNQPQHF
V gene: TRBV27; D gene: -; clone size: -; J gene: TRBJ2-2; CDR3 DNA: TGTGCCAGCATCAGGAACAGGGAGGGCACCGGGGAGCTGTTTTTT; CDR3 protein: CASIRNREGTGELFF
V gene: TRBV27; D gene: -; clone size: -; J gene: TRBJ1-1; CDR3 DNA: TGTGCCAGCAGTTTAACCCCAGGAGGGAACACTGAAGCTTTCTTT; CDR3 protein: CASSLTPGGNTEAFF
V gene: TRBV7-6; D gene: -; clone size: -; J gene: TRBJ2-1; CDR3 DNA: TGTGCCAGCAGCTTACTTGGGGGGCGTATGTTCTTC; CDR3 protein: CASSLLGGRMFF